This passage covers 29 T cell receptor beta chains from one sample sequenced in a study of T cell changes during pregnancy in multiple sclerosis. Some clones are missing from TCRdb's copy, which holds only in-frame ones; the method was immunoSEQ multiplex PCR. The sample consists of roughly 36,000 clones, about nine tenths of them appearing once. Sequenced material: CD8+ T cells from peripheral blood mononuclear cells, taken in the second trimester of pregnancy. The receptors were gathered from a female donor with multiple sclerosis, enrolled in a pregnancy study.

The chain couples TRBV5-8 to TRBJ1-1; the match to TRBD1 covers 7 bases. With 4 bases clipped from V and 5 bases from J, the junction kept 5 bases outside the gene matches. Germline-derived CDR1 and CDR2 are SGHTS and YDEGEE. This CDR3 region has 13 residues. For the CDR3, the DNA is TGTGCCAGCAGCGCAGGGGGAAAAACTGAAGCTTTCTTT. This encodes CASSAGGKTEAFF.

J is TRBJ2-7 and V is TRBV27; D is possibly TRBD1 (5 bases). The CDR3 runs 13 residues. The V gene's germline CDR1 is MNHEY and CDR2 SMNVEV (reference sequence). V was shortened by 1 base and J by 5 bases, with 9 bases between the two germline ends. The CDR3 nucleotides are TGTGCCAGCAGTTTATACAGGACCCACGAGCAGTACTTC. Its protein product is CASSLYRTHEQYF.

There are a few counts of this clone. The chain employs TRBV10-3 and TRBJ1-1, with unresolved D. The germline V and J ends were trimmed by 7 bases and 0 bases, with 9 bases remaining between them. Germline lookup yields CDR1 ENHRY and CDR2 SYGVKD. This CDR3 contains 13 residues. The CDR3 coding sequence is TGTGCCATCATGATCGACTTGAACACTGAAGCTTTCTTT. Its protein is CAIMIDLNTEAFF.

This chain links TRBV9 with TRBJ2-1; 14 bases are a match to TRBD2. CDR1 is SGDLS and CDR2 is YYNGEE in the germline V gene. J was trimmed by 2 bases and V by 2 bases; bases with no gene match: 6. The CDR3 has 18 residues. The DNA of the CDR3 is TGTGCCAGCAGCGTTCACCGGACTAGCGGGAGGCCCTACAATGAGCAGTTCTTC. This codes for CASSVHRTSGRPYNEQFF.

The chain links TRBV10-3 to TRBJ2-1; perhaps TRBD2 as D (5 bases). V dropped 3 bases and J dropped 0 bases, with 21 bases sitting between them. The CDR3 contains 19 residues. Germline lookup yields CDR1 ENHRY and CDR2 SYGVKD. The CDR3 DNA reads TGTGCCATCAGTGAACCCCAGACCCTAGCTGCCGGCTCCTACAATGAGCAGTTCTTC. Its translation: CAISEPQTLAAGSYNEQFF.

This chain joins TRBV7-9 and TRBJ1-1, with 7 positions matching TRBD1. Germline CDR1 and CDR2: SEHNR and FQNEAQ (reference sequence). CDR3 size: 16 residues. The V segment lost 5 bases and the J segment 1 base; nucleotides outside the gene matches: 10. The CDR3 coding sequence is TGTGCCAGCAGCCCCGACAGGGTCGGCGAGAACACTGAAGCTTTCTTT. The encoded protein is CASSPDRVGENTEAFF.

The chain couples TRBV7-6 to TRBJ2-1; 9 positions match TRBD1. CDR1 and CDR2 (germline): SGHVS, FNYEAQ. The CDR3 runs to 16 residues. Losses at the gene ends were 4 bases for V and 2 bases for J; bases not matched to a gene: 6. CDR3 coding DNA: TGTGCCAGCAGCTCCTCCGACAGGGGGACCTACAATGAGCAGTTCTTC. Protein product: CASSSSDRGTYNEQFF. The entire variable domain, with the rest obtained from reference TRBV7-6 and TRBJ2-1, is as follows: GAGVSQSPRYKVTKRGQDVALRCDPISGHVSLYWYRQALGQGPEFLTYFNYEAQQDKSGLPNDRFSAERPEGSISTLTIQRTEQRDSAMYRCASSSSDRGTYNEQFFGPGTRLTVL.

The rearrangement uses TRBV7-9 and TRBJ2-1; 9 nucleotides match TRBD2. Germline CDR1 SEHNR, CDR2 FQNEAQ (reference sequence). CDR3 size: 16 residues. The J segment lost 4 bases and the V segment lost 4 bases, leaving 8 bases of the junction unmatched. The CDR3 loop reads CASSWDSGGVYNEQFF. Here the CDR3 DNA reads TGTGCCAGCAGCTGGGATAGCGGGGGAGTGTACAATGAGCAGTTCTTC.

This CDR3 reads CASSPGQGSYEQYF. For the CDR3, the DNA is TGTGCCAGCAGCCCCGGACAAGGCTCCTACGAGCAGTACTTC. The rearrangement uses TRBV11-2 and TRBJ2-7; the D gene is possibly TRBD1 (5 bases). Germline V gene lookup returns CDR1 SGHAT and CDR2 FQNNGV. The V gene lost 5 bases and the J gene lost 0 bases, with 11 bases spanning the gap. The CDR3 is 14 amino acids.

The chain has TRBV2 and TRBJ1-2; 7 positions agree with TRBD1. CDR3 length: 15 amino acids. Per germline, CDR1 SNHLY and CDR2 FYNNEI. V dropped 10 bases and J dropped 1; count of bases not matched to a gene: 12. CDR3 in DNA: TGTGCCAACCTCGTCAATACAGGGGTTAACTATGGCTACACCTTC. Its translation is CANLVNTGVNYGYTF.

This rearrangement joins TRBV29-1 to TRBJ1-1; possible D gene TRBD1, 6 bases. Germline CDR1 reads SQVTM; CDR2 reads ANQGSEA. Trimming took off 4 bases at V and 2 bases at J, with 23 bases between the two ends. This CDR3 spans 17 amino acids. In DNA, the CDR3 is TGCAGCGTTGGCGGGGGGGCCCTACCCCCTGTAAACACTGAAGCTTTCTTT. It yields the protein CSVGGGALPPVNTEAFF.

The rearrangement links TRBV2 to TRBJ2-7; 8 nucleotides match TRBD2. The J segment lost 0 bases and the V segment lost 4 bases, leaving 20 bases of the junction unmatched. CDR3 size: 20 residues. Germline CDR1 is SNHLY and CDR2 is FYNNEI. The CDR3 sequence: CASSVVVRGRYALSSYEQYF. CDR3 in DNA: TGTGCCAGCAGTGTTGTTGTTCGCGGGAGGTACGCTTTAAGCTCCTACGAGCAGTACTTC.

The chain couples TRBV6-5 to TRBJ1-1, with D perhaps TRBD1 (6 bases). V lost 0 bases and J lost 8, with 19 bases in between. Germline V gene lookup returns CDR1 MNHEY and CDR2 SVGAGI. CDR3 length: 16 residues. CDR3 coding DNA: TGTGCCAGCAGTTACTCGCTTCAGGGGACCCTGCGGGAAGCTTTCTTT. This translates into CASSYSLQGTLREAFF.

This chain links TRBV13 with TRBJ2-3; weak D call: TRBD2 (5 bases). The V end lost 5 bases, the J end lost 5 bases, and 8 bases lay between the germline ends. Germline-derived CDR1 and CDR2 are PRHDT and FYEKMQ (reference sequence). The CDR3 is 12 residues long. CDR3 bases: TGTGCCAGCAGCCCCGGGGTAGATACGCAGTATTTT. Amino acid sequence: CASSPGVDTQYF.

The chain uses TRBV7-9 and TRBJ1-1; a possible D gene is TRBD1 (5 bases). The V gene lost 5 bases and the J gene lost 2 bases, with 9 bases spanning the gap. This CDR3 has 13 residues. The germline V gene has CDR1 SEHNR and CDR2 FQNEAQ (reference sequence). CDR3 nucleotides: TGTGCCAGCAGCGTGGACACCAACACTGAAGCTTTCTTT. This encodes CASSVDTNTEAFF.

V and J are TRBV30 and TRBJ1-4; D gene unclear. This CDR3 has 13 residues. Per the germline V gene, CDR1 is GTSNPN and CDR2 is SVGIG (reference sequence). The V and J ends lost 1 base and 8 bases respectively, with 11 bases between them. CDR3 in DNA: TGTGCCTGGAGTGAGGAAGACGGGGAAAAACTGTTTTTT. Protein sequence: CAWSEEDGEKLFF.

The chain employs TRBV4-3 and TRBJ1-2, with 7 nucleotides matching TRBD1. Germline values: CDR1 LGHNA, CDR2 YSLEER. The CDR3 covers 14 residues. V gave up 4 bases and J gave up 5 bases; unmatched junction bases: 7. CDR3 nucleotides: TGCGCCAGCAGCCCGGAGACAGGGACATATGGCTACACCTTC. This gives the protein CASSPETGTYGYTF.

CDR3 protein: CASSLYNEQFF. The DNA for the CDR3 is TGTGCCAGCAGCCTTTACAATGAGCAGTTCTTC. The V and J genes are TRBV5-5 and TRBJ2-1; D ambiguous. The CDR3 loop spans 11 amino acids. The germline gives CDR1 SGHKS, CDR2 YYEKEE (reference sequence). The germline V and J ends were trimmed by 4 bases and 4 bases, with 3 bases remaining between them.

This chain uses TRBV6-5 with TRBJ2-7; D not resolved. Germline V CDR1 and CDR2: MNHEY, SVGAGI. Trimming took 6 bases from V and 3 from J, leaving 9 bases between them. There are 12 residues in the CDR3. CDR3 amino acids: CASSRGLYEQYF. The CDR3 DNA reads TGTGCCAGCAGCCGCGGTCTCTACGAGCAGTACTTC.

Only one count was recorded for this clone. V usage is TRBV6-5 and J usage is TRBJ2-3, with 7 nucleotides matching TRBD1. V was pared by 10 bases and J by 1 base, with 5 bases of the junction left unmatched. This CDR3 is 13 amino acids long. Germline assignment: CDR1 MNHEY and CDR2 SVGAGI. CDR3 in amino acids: CATSQGGTDTQYF. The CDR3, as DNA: TGTGCCACTAGCCAGGGGGGCACAGATACGCAGTATTTT.

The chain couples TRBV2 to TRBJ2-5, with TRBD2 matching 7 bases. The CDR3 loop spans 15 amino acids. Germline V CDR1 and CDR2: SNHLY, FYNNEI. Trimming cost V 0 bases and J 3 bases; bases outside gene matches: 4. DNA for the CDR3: TGTGCCAGCAGTGAAGCGCTCAGCGGGGAAGAGACCCAGTACTTC. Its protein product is CASSEALSGEETQYF.

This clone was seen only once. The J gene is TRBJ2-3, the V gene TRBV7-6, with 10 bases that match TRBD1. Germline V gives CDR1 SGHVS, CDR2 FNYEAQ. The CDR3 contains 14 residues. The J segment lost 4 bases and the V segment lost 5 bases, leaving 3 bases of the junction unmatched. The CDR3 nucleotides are TGTGCCAGCAGCCCGGGACAGGGGTCAGATACGCAGTATTTT. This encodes CASSPGQGSDTQYF.

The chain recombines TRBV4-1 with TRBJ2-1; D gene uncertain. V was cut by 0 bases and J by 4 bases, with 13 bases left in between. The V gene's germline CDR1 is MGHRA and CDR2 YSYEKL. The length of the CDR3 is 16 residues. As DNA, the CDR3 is TGCGCCAGCAGCCAAGATCCATTACTCCTGTACAATGAGCAGTTCTTC. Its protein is CASSQDPLLLYNEQFF.

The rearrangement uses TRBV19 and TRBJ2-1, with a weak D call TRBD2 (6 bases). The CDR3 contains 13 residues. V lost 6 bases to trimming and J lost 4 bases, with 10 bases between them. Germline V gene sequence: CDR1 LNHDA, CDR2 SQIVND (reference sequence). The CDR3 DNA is TGTGCCAGTAGCCGGGACTTATACAATGAGCAGTTCTTC. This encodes CASSRDLYNEQFF.

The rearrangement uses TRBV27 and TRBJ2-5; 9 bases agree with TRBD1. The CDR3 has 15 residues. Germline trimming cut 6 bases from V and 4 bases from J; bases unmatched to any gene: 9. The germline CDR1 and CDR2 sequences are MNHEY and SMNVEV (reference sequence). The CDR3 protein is CASREGQGIGETQYF. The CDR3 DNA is TGTGCCAGCAGGGAGGGACAGGGAATTGGAGAGACCCAGTACTTC.

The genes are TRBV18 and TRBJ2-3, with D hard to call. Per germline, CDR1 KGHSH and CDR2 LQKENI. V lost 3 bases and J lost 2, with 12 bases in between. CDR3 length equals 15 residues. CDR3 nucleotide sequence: TGTGCCAGCTCACCGTTTGGTCAGGACACAGATACGCAGTATTTT. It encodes CASSPFGQDTDTQYF.

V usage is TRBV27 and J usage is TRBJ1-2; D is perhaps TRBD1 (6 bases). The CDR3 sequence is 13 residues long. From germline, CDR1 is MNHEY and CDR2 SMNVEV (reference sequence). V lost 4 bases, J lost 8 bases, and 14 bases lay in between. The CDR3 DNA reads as TGTGCCAGCAGTTCGGGACAACTGGGGGGCTACACCTTC. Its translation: CASSSGQLGGYTF.

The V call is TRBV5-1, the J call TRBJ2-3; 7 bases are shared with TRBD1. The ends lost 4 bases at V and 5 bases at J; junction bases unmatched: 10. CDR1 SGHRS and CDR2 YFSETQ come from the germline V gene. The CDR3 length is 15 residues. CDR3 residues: CASSPTTGLGDTQYF. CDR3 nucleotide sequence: TGCGCCAGCAGCCCGACGACAGGGCTAGGAGATACGCAGTATTTT.

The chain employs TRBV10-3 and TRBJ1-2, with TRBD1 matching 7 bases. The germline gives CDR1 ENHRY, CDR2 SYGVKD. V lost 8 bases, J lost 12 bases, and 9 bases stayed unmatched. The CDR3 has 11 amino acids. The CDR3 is CAIAGGLSHTF. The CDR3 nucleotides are TGTGCCATCGCAGGGGGGCTGAGCCACACCTTC.